This T cell receptor beta chain was recovered during a study of control samples from healthy donors and cancer patients. Germline V gene lookup returns CDR1 MDHEN and CDR2 SYDVKM. Trimming took off 7 bases at V and 8 bases at J, with 11 bases between the two ends. There are 11 residues in the CDR3. Only in-frame clones appear in the TCRdb table, and some are missing; sequencing was by immunoSEQ multiplex PCR. Of under 200,000 clones detected, 95% to 96% appear once; the ten largest clones hold 0.85% to 1.3%. The chain has TRBV28 and TRBJ1-2; D gene uncertain. The receptor was derived from a woman aged 25 to 45 in good health. The sequencing input was blood. CDR3: CASTGGFGYTF. The DNA of the CDR3 is TGTGCCAGCACAGGAGGGTTCGGCTACACCTTC.